This T cell receptor beta chain was recovered during a study of metastatic and nonmetastatic thyroid tumors (dated by TCRdb to about 2020). In terms of the full investigation: For patients with malignant and with benign thyroid disease, the researchers compared repertoires between peripheral blood samples and tumor or nodule tissue samples. General findings and caveats noted by the study authors: In both blood and tumor samples, TCR beta diversity was reported to be significantly higher in malignant tumors than in benign nodules.

This clone was seen ten or more times. Its antigen remains undetermined. Base qualities are not provided; no much larger clone lies one nucleotide away. The CDR3, from cysteine to phenylalanine, totals 14 residues. The kept DNA is CDR3 alone, 42 bases in frame from the first base. Germline trimming amounts to 5 bases on V and 3 bases on J, with 5 as the count of junction bases outside the gene matches. CDR1 DFQATT and CDR2 SNEGSKA were looked up in the germline V gene (reference sequence). The library was produced with PCR. Sequencing was performed on an Illumina HiSeq 4000. High-throughput sequencing was used to profile the TCR beta-chain CDR3 region of every patient. As for the original processing: A classifier to discriminate distant-metastatic papillary thyroid cancer patients was built from CDR3 differences across clinicopathological groups. To measure repertoire diversity the researchers used the Shannon index, while the Morisita-Horn index served to gauge how similar the tumor and blood repertoires were. TCRdb redid the processing of the public reads, applying fastp at Q25 and MiXCR, and retained in-frame beta chains. These V and J calls rely on TCRdb rather than the paper's analysis. This sample has some 30,000 clones in its table, and about 4% of those were observed once. In total, the top ten clones hold around 20% of the sample.

None of the patients had been given any treatment before thyroid surgery. Using T-cell receptor beta sequencing, the study looked back at clinical samples from patients collected from about 2011 to 2018. The TCR was taken from a female donor with papillary thyroid cancer or a benign thyroid nodule (not recorded which). Some clones in this sample may be carry-over from other donors' samples. The specimen was blood. The rearrangement combines TRBV20-1 with TRBJ2-7, with 12 central nucleotides matching TRBD2. The CDR3 sequence is CSAEGGLAGYEQYF. The bases are TGCAGTGCTGAGGGGGGACTAGCGGGCTACGAGCAGTACTTC.